The entry that follows covers one TCR beta chain sequence. This specimen comes from a study of shared clonotypes between healthy human individuals. TCRdb keeps only in-frame clones here, not all; method: immunoSEQ multiplex PCR. The table shows about 2.4 million clones, with over 85% occurring only once. Sequenced: naive CD4+ T cells from PBMCs. Documented subset: CD45RA+ positively selected. This receptor was identified in a man aged 18 to 35 in good health. Some clones in this sample may be carry-over from other donors' samples.

CDR3 residues: CSVDGERASYNEQFF. The CDR3 DNA sequence: TGCAGCGTTGACGGTGAGCGGGCGTCCTACAATGAGCAGTTCTTC. V and J are TRBV29-1 and TRBJ2-1; the D gene is possibly TRBD2 (6 bases). V shed 3 bases and J shed 1 base, with 13 bases lying between them. The germline gives CDR1 SQVTM, CDR2 ANQGSEA. This CDR3 is built from 15 residues.